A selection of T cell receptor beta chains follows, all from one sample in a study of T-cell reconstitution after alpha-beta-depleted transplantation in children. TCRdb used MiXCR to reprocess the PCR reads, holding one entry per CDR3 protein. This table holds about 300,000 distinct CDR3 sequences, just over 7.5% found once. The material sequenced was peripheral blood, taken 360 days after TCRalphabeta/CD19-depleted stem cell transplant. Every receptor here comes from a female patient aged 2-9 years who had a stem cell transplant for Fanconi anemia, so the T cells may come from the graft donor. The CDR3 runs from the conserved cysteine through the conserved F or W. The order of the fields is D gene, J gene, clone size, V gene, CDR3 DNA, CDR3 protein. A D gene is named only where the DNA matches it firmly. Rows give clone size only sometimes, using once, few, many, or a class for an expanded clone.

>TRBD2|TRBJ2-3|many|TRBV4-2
TGTGCCAGCAGCCAGGAGCTAGCGGGGAGCACAGATACGCAGTATTTT
CASSQELAGSTDTQYF
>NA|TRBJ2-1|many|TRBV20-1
TGCAGTGCTAGAGATGGGGGCGGAGCGGGTTACAATGAGCAGTTCTTC
CSARDGGGAGYNEQFF
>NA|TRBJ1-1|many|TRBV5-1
TGCGCCAGCAGCCAGGAGTCGAACACTGAAGCTTTCTTT
CASSQESNTEAFF
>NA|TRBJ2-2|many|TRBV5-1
TGCGCCAGCAGCTTTACGCCTGATTGGGGCACCGGGGAGCTGTTTTTT
CASSFTPDWGTGELFF
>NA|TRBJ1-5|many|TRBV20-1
TGCAGTGCCAGCGCACAGGGCAGGGATCAGCCCCAGCATTTT
CSASAQGRDQPQHF
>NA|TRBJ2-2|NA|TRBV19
TGTGCCAGTAGTATCGGGGGCTCCCCTGTCCGGGGGGAGCTGTTTTTT
CASSIGGSPVRGELFF
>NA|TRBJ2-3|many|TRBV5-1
TGCGCCAGCAGCTTGGGAGGCTTGGCTAGCACAGATACGCAGTATTTT
CASSLGGLASTDTQYF
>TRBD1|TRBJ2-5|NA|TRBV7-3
TGTGCCAGCAGCCAGACAGGGGCCCAGCGGGAGACCCAGTACTTC
CASSQTGAQRETQYF
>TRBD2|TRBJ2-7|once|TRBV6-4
TGTGCCAGCAGTGCCCGCAACGAAAGACTAGCGGTACACTACGAGCAGTACTTC
CASSARNERLAVHYEQYF
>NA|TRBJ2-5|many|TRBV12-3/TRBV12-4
TGTGCCAGCAGTTTGAGGCGCCAAGAGACCCAGTACTTC
CASSLRRQETQYF
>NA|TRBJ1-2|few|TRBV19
TGTGCCAGTAGTATAAGAGAAGGGGTTGGCTACACCTTC
CASSIREGVGYTF
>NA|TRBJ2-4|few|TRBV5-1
TGCGCCAGCAGCCTTGCGGAGGGGGGGGTGTCATCGATAGCCAAAAACATTCAGTACTTC
CASSLAEGGVSSIAKNIQYF
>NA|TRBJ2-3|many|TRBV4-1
TGCGCCAGCAGCCAAGTGGATCAAGGTGCAGATACGCAGTATTTT
CASSQVDQGADTQYF
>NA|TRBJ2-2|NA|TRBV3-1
TGTGCCAGCAGCCCCGTTGCTAGGACTTCGGGCACCGGGGAGCTGTTTTTT
CASSPVARTSGTGELFF